This record looks at one TCR beta chain sequence and its context. The record originates from a study of control samples from healthy donors and cancer patients. CDR3 size: 14 residues. CDR1 is SEHNR, CDR2 FQNEAQ, per germline (reference sequence). Trimming removed 0 bases at V and 2 bases at J, with 7 bases between. Using immunoSEQ multiplex PCR, the repertoire was profiled, and TCRdb retains in-frame clones only, with some absent. The sample contains 55,000 to 80,000 clones, roughly 90% of which appear only once. The TCR originated in a man between 60 and 70 years old with colorectal cancer. The chain uses TRBV7-9 and TRBJ1-1; no clear D gene. Sequences were obtained from PBMCs. The CDR3 protein is CASSLANVNTEAFF. The CDR3 DNA is TGTGCCAGCAGCTTAGCAAACGTAAACACTGAAGCTTTCTTT.